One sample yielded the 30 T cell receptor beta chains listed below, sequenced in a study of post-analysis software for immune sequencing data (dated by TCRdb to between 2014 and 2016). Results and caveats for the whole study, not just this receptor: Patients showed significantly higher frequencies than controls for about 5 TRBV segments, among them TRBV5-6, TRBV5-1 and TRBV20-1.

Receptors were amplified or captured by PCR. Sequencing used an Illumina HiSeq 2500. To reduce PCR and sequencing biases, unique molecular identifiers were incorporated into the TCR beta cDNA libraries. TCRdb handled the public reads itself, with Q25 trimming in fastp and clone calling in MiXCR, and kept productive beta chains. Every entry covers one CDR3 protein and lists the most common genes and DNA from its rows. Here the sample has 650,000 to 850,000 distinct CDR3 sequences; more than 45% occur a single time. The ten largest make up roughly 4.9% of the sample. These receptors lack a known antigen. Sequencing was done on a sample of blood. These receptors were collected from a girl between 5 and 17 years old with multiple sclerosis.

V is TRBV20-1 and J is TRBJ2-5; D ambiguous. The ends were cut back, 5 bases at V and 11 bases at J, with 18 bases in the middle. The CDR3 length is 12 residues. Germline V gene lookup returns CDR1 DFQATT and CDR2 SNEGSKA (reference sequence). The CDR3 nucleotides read TGCAGTGCTCCTGGGTCTTGGGGTGAGCAGTACTTC. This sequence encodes CSAPGSWGEQYF.

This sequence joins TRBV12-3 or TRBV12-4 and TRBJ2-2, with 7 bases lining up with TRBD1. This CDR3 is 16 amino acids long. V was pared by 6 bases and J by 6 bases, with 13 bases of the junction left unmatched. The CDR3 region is CASRKDRVPLAGELFF. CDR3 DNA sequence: TGTGCCAGCAGAAAAGACAGGGTTCCCCTCGCCGGGGAGCTGTTTTTT.

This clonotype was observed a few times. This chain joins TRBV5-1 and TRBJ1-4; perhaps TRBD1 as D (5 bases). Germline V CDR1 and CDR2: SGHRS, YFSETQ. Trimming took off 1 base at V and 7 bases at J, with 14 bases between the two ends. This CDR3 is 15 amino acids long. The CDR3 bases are TGCGCCAGCAGCTTGTCTAGGGGTACAGCTGAAAAACTGTTTTTT. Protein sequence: CASSLSRGTAEKLFF.

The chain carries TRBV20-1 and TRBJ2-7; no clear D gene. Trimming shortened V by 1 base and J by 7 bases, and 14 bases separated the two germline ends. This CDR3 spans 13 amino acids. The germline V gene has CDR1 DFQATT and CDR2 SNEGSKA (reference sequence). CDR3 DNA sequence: TGCAGTGCTAGAGGGACGGTGTACTCTGAGCAGTACTTC. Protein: CSARGTVYSEQYF.

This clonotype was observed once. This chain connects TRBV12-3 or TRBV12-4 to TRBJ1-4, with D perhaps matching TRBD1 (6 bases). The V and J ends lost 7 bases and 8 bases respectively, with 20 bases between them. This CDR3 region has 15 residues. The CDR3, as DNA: TGTGCCAGCACCAAAGGGGGTGACCTCGGGGAAAAACTGTTTTTT. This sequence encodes CASTKGGDLGEKLFF.

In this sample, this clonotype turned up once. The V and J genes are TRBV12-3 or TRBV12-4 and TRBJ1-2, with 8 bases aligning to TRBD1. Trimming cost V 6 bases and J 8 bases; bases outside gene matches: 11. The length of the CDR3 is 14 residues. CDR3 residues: CASRPGQGGAGYTF. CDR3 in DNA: TGTGCCAGCAGGCCCGGACAGGGTGGAGCCGGCTACACCTTC.

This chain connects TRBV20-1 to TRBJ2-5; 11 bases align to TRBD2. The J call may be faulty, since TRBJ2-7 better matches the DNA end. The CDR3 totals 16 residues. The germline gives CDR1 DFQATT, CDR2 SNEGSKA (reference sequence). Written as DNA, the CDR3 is TGCAGTGCTGAGGACCAACTAGCGGGAGTTCCCGGCGAGCAGTACTTC. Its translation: CSAEDQLAGVPGEQYF.

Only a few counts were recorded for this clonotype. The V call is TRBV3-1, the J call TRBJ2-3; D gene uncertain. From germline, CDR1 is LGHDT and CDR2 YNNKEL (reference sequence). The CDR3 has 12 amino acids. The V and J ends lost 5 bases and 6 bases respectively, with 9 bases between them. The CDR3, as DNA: TGTGCCAGCAGCGCCAAGTCTGATACGCAGTATTTT. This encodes CASSAKSDTQYF.

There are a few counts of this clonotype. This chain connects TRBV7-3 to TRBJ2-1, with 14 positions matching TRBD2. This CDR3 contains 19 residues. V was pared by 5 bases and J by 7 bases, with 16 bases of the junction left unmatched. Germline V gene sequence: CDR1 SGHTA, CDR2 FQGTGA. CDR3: CASSTPSGTSGSTSNEQFF. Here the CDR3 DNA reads TGTGCCAGCAGCACCCCATCCGGGACTAGCGGGAGTACGTCGAATGAGCAGTTCTTC.

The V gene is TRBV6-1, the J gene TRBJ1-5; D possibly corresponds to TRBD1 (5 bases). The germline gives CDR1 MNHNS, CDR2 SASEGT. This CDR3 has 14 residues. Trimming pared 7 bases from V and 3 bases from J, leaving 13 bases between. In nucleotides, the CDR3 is TGTGCCAGCAATGGGGGGAAAAACAATCAGCCCCAGCATTTT. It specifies CASNGGKNNQPQHF.

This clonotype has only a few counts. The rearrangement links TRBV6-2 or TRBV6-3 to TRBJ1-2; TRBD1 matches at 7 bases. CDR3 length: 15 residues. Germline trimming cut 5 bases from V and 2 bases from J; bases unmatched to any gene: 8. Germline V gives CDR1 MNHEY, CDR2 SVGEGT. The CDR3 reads CASSDTDRENYGYTF. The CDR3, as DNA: TGTGCCAGCAGTGACACCGACAGGGAGAACTATGGCTACACCTTC.

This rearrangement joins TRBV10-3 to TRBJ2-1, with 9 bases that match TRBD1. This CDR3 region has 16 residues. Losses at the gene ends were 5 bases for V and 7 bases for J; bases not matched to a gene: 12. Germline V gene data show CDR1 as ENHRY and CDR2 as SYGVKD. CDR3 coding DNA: TGTGCCATCAGTCGCGAGACAGGGGGGGGTGGGAATGAGCAGTTCTTC. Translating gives CAISRETGGGGNEQFF.

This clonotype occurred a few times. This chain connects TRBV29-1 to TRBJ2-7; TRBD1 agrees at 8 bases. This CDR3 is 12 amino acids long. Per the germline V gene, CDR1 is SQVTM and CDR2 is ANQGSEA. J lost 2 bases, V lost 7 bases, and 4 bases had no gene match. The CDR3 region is CSAWDRPYEQYF. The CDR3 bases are TGCAGCGCTTGGGACAGGCCCTACGAGCAGTACTTC.

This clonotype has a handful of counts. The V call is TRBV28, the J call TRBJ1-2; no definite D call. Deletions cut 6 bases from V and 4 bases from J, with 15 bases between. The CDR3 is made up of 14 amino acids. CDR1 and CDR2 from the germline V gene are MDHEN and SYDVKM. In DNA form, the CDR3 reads TGTGCCAGCAGGACTCCGGGTCTCCCCTATGGCTACACCTTC. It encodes CASRTPGLPYGYTF.

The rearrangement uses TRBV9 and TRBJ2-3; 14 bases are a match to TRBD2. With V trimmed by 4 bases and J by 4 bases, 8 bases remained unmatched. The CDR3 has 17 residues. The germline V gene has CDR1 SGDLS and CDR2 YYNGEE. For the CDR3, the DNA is TGTGCCAGCAGCTCGGGGACTAGCGGGAGACTGGCAGATACGCAGTATTTT. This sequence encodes CASSSGTSGRLADTQYF.

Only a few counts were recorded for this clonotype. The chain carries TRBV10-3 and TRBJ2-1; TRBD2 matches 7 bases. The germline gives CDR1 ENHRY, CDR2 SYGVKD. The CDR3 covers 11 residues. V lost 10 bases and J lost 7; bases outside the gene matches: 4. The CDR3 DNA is TGTGCCACAAAACTAGCGAATGAGCAGTTCTTC. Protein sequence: CATKLANEQFF.

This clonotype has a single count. CDR3 coding DNA: TGTGCCAGCAGCGCCCACAGGGGAGGAGGCTACACCTTC. Encoded protein: CASSAHRGGGYTF. V usage is TRBV9 and J usage is TRBJ1-2; 7 positions match TRBD1. Germline loops: CDR1 SGDLS, CDR2 YYNGEE. The CDR3 has 13 amino acids. Unmatched junction bases numbered 7, after V lost 3 bases and J lost 8 bases. Supplemented by reference TRBV9 and TRBJ1-2, the full variable domain reads DSGVTQTPKHLITATGQRVTLRCSPRSGDLSVYWYQQSLDQGLQFLIQYYNGEERAKGNILERFSAQQFPDLHSELNLSSLELGDSALYFCASSAHRGGGYTFGSGTRLTVV.

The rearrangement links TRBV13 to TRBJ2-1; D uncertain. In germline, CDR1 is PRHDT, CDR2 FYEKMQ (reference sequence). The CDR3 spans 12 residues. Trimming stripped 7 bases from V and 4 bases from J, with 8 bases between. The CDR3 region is CASTSAYNEQFF. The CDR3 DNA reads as TGTGCCAGCACTTCGGCTTACAATGAGCAGTTCTTC.

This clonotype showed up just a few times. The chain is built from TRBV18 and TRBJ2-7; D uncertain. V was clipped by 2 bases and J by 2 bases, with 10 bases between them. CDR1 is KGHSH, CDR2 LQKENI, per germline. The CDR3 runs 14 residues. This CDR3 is CASSPRAQTYEQYF. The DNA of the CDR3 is TGTGCCAGCTCACCAAGGGCCCAGACCTACGAGCAGTACTTC.

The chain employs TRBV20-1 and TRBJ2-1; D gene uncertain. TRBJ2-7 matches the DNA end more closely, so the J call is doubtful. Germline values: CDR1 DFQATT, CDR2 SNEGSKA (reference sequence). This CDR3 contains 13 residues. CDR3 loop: CSAAESSYNEQYF. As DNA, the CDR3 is TGCAGTGCGGCGGAGTCCTCATACAATGAGCAGTACTTC.

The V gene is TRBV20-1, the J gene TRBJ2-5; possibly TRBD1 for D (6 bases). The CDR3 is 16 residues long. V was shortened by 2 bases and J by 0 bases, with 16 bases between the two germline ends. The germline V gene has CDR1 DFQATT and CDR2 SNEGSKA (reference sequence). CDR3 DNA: TGCAGTGCTAGATGGCAGAGGACAGCTAACCAAGAGACCCAGTACTTC. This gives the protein CSARWQRTANQETQYF.

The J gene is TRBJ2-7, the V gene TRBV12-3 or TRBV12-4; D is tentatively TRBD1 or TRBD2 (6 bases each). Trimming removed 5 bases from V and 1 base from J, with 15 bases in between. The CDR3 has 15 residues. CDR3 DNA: TGTGCCAGCAGTCCCCGCAGGAGGGGGTCCTACGAGCAGTACTTC. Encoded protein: CASSPRRRGSYEQYF.

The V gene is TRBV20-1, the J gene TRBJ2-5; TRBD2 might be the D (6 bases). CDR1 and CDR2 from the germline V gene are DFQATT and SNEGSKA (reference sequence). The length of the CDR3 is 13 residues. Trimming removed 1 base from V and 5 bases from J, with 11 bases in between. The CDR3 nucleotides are TGCAGTGCTAGAGCAGGAGGGTTTGAGACCCAGTACTTC. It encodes CSARAGGFETQYF.

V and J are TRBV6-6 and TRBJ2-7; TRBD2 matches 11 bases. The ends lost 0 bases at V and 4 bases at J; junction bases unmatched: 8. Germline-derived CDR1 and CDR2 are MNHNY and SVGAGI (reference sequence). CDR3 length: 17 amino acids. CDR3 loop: CASSYSQWVAGGYEQYF. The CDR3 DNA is TGTGCCAGCAGTTACTCGCAATGGGTAGCGGGAGGGTACGAGCAGTACTTC.

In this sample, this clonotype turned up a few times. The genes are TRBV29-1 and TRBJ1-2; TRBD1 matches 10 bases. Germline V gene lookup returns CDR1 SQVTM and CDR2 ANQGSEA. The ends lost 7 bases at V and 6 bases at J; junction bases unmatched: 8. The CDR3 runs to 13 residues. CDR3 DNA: TGCAGCGCTCCGGGACAGGGGATAAATGGCTACACCTTC. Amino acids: CSAPGQGINGYTF.

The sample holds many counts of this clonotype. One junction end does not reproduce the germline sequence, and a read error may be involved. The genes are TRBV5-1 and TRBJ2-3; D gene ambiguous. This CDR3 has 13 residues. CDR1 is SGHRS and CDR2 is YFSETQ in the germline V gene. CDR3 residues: CASSLDGTDTQYF. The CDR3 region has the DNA TGTGCCAGCAGCTTAGATGGCACAGATACGCAGTATTTT.

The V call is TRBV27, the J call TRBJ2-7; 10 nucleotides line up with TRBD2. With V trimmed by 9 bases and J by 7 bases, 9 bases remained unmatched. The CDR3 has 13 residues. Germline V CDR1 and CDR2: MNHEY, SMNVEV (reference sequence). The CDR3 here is CASSSGSVGEQYF. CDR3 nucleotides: TGTGCCAGTTCTAGCGGGAGCGTCGGGGAGCAGTACTTC.

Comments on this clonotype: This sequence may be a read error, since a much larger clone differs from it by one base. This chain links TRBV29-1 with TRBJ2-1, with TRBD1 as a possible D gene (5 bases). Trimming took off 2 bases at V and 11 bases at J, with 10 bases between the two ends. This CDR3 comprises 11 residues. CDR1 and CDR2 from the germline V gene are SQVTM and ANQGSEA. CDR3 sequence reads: CSVEWGGKQFF. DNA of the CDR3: TGCAGCGTTGAATGGGGCGGAAAGCAGTTCTTC.

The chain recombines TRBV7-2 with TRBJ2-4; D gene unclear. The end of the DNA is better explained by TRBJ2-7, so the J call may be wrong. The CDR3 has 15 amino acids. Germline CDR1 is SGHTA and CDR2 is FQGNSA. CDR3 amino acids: CASSLGRVSSYEQYF. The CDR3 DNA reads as TGTGCCAGCAGCTTGGGTCGAGTTAGCTCCTACGAGCAGTACTTC.

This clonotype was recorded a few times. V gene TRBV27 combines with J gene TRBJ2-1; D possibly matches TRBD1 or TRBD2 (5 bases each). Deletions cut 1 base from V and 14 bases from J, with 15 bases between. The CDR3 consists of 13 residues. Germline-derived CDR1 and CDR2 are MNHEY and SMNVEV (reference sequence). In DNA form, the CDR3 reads TGTGCCAGCAGTTTATATAGGGGACGGAGCGAGTTCTTC. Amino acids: CASSLYRGRSEFF.